This is a list of T cell receptor beta chains from one sample in a study of cytomegalovirus exposure and HLA in healthy donors. Profiled with immunoSEQ multiplex PCR; TCRdb holds only in-frame clones, not every one. The repertoire has some 92,000 clones, 65% to 85% of them found once; the top ten carry 2.5% to 3.5%. What was sequenced was PBMCs. All receptors derive from a man aged 25 to 45 in good health and CMV-seronegative. Each CDR3 is given with its conserved first and last residue. Fields, in order: V gene, clone size, J gene, D gene, CDR3 DNA, CDR3 protein. D genes are given only for firm matches. Clone size is not always given. Where it is, it says once, few, many or a class for expanded clones.

V: TRBV9
size: NA
J: TRBJ2-5
D: TRBD2
DNA: TGTGCCAGCAGCGCGGGGGGACCGCAAGAGACCCAGTACTTC
CDR3: CASSAGGPQETQYF

V: TRBV6-5
size: NA
J: TRBJ2-7
D: NA
DNA: TGTGCCAGCAGTCAACTCGGTTGGAGTAGCTACGAGCAGTACTTC
CDR3: CASSQLGWSSYEQYF

V: TRBV6-1
size: NA
J: TRBJ1-4
D: NA
DNA: TGTGCCAGCATAGGCGGGGGGCCTCCTAATGAAAAACTGTTTTTT
CDR3: CASIGGGPPNEKLFF

V: TRBV28
size: NA
J: TRBJ2-7
D: TRBD1
DNA: TGTGCCAGCACCACAGGTGGACAGGGTCTCTCCTACGAGCAGTACTTC
CDR3: CASTTGGQGLSYEQYF

V: TRBV9
size: few
J: TRBJ2-3
D: TRBD1
DNA: TGTGCCAGCAGCGTGACAGGGGGAAGTTTGGTAAGCACAGATACGCAGTATTTT
CDR3: CASSVTGGSLVSTDTQYF

V: TRBV19
size: NA
J: TRBJ2-2
D: TRBD2
DNA: TGTGCCAGTAGTATAGGGCGGGGGTACGCCGGGGAGCTGTTTTTT
CDR3: CASSIGRGYAGELFF

V: TRBV18
size: NA
J: TRBJ1-5
D: NA
DNA: TGTGCCAGCTCACCAGAACAGGGACCCACTCAGCCCCAGCATTTT
CDR3: CASSPEQGPTQPQHF

V: TRBV27
size: NA
J: TRBJ1-6
D: TRBD1
DNA: TGTGCCAGCAGTTTCGACAGGGCTTCACCCCTCCACTTT
CDR3: CASSFDRASPLHF

V: TRBV7-6
size: NA
J: TRBJ2-5
D: NA
DNA: TGTGCCAGCAGCCTAACTAACGCGGAGACCCAGTACTTC
CDR3: CASSLTNAETQYF

V: TRBV14
size: NA
J: TRBJ1-2
D: TRBD1
DNA: TGTGCCACTAGCGAGGGGGCCCGACAGTCGGGCTACACCTTC
CDR3: CATSEGARQSGYTF

V: TRBV19
size: once
J: TRBJ2-1
D: NA
DNA: TGTGCCAGTAGTATGAGGGGGGGACGGATACAAGGTGAGCAGTTCTTC
CDR3: CASSMRGGRIQGEQFF

V: TRBV5-5
size: NA
J: TRBJ2-7
D: NA
DNA: TGTGCCAGCAGCTATCCTGGGAGGACCCTAGGCGAGCAGTACTTC
CDR3: CASSYPGRTLGEQYF

V: TRBV28
size: NA
J: TRBJ2-5
D: TRBD1
DNA: TGTGCCAGCAGTTTATATGTGGGACAGCGACAAGAGACCCAGTACTTC
CDR3: CASSLYVGQRQETQYF

V: TRBV21-1
size: NA
J: TRBJ1-1
D: NA
DNA: TGCTTGGGCAGGGGTAACACTGAAGCTTTCTTT
CDR3: CLGRGNTEAFF

V: TRBV2
size: NA
J: TRBJ1-1
D: TRBD1
DNA: TGTGCCAGCAGGGAGACAGGGTCCCCTCTTATGAACACTGAAGCTTTCTTT
CDR3: CASRETGSPLMNTEAFF

V: TRBV29-1
size: NA
J: TRBJ1-1
D: NA
DNA: TGCAGCGTGGCTCGGGGAGGTATGAACACTGAAGCTTTCTTT
CDR3: CSVARGGMNTEAFF

V: TRBV5-6
size: NA
J: TRBJ2-7
D: NA
DNA: TGTGCCAGCACCGTCTGGACAGCCTACGAGCAGTACTTC
CDR3: CASTVWTAYEQYF

V: TRBV4-1
size: NA
J: TRBJ1-2
D: NA
DNA: TGCGCCAGCAGCCAAGATCCAGGGGACTATGGCTACACCTTC
CDR3: CASSQDPGDYGYTF

V: TRBV11-2
size: NA
J: TRBJ1-5
D: NA
DNA: TGTGCCAGCAGCTTAGGGCTTAGCAATCAGCCCCAGCATTTT
CDR3: CASSLGLSNQPQHF

V: TRBV7-9
size: NA
J: TRBJ1-5
D: TRBD1
DNA: TGTGCCAGCAGCTTTAGACAGGGATTCAATCAGCCCCAGCATTTT
CDR3: CASSFRQGFNQPQHF

V: TRBV5-1
size: NA
J: TRBJ2-7
D: TRBD2
DNA: TGCGCCAGCAGCTTGGTGGCTAGCGGGCTTTACGAGCAGTACTTC
CDR3: CASSLVASGLYEQYF

V: TRBV18
size: NA
J: TRBJ1-2
D: TRBD1
DNA: TGTGCCAGCTCACCACCTACGACAGGGGCGGACTATGGCTACACCTTC
CDR3: CASSPPTTGADYGYTF

V: TRBV18
size: NA
J: TRBJ1-1
D: NA
DNA: TGTGCCAGCTCACCACCGATGGCAGGTGAAGCTTTCTTT
CDR3: CASSPPMAGEAFF

V: TRBV27
size: NA
J: TRBJ2-7
D: TRBD1
DNA: TGTGCCAGCAGTCCCGACAGGGGTCCCTACGAGCAGTACTTC
CDR3: CASSPDRGPYEQYF

V: TRBV30
size: NA
J: TRBJ1-3
D: NA
DNA: TGTGCCTGGACCCCGAGTCTGTCAGAGCGCGGAGGCCCCTCTGGAAACACCATATATTTT
CDR3: CAWTPSLSERGGPSGNTIYF

V: TRBV7-3
size: NA
J: TRBJ1-1
D: NA
DNA: TGTGCCAGCAGCTTAACTGTGCGCACTGAAGCTTTCTTT
CDR3: CASSLTVRTEAFF

V: TRBV19
size: NA
J: TRBJ1-5
D: TRBD1
DNA: TGTGCCAGTAGCCTGGGACAGGGGGCAAGACAGCCCCAGCATTTT
CDR3: CASSLGQGARQPQHF

V: TRBV28
size: NA
J: TRBJ1-2
D: NA
DNA: TGTGCCAGCAGTAAGACGGGGTATGGCTACACCTTC
CDR3: CASSKTGYGYTF

V: TRBV19
size: few
J: TRBJ1-5
D: NA
DNA: TGTGCCAGTAGGGTCGTCGCAGGGCATCTTAAGGGCAATCAGCCCCAGCATTTT
CDR3: CASRVVAGHLKGNQPQHF

V: TRBV7-3
size: once
J: TRBJ1-5
D: NA
DNA: TGTGCCAGCAGCCCAGGCTCTAATCAGCCCCAGCATTTT
CDR3: CASSPGSNQPQHF

V: TRBV19
size: NA
J: TRBJ1-4
D: TRBD1
DNA: TGTGCCAGTAGTAGACCGGGACAGTTAGAGAATGAAAAACTGTTTTTT
CDR3: CASSRPGQLENEKLFF

V: TRBV11-3
size: NA
J: TRBJ1-2
D: TRBD1
DNA: TGTGCCAGCAGCTTAGATCTAGGGGGCCGCTCTAACTATGGCTACACCTTC
CDR3: CASSLDLGGRSNYGYTF

V: TRBV7-9
size: few
J: TRBJ2-6
D: NA
DNA: TGTGCCAGCAGCACTGGGGACAACCTCAAATCTGGGGCCAACGTCCTGACTTTC
CDR3: CASSTGDNLKSGANVLTF

V: TRBV5-1
size: NA
J: TRBJ2-7
D: TRBD1
DNA: TGCGCCAGCAGCCCCGGGACAGGGCTAGAGCAGTACTTC
CDR3: CASSPGTGLEQYF

V: TRBV30
size: NA
J: TRBJ1-2
D: TRBD1
DNA: TGTGCCTTGCACAGGGGGCTCTATGGCTACACCTTC
CDR3: CALHRGLYGYTF